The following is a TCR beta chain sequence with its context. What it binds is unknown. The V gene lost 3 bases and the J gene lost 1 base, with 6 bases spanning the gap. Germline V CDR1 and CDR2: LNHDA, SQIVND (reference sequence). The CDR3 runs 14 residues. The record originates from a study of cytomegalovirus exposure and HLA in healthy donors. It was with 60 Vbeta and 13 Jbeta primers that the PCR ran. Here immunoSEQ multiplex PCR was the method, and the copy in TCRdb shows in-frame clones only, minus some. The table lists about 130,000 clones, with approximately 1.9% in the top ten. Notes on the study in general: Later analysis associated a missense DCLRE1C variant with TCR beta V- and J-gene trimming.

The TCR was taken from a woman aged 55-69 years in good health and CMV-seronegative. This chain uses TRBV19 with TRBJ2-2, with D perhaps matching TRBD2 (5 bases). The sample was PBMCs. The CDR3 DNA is TGTGCCAGTAGTATTGGAGGGAACACCGGGGAGCTGTTTTTT. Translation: CASSIGGNTGELFF.